This T cell receptor beta chain was found in a study of shared clonotypes between healthy human individuals. Measured with immunoSEQ multiplex PCR; TCRdb has only the in-frame clones, and not every one. The sample lists a few hundred thousand clones; 65% to 70% were seen once. After removal of 7 bases from V and 4 bases from J, the junction contained 3 bases not matched to a gene. In germline, CDR1 is SGHKS, CDR2 YYEKEE (reference sequence). The CDR3 has 13 residues. The chain links TRBV5-5 to TRBJ2-3; TRBD1 matches 10 bases. This TCR was recovered from a man under 40 in good health. Sequencing used memory CD4+ T cells sorted from blood. Subset here: CD45RA-negative fraction. CDR3 in amino acids: CASEGTGADTQYF. CDR3 sequence (DNA): TGTGCCAGCGAAGGGACAGGGGCAGATACGCAGTATTTT. Combining the CDR3 with reference TRBV5-5 and TRBJ2-3 gives the whole variable domain DAGVTQSPTHLIKTRGQQVTLRCSPISGHKSVSWYQQVLGQGPQFIFQYYEKEERGRGNFPDRFSARQFPNYSSELNVNALLLGDSALYLCASEGTGADTQYFGPGTRLTVL.